The rows below give T cell receptor beta chains drawn from one sample of a study of blood T cell repertoires in COVID-19. Sequenced by immunoSEQ multiplex PCR; TCRdb stores in-frame clones only, minus some. Of 120,000 or so clones in the sample, approximately 81% were seen once. The specimen sequenced was peripheral blood. These receptor sequences come from a man aged 55 to 69 with acute or convalescent COVID-19. CDR3s include the opening cysteine and the closing phenylalanine or tryptophan. The D gene is left open where the match is weak. Clone size, where shown, is once, few, many, or a class for clones that have expanded.

clone size: NA; D gene: TRBD2; CDR3 length: 16; J gene: TRBJ2-1; V gene: TRBV20-1; CDR3 DNA: TGCAGTGCTAGTTCTAGCGGGAGTGTCTCCTACAATGAGCAGTTCTTC; CDR3 protein: CSASSSGSVSYNEQFF
clone size: NA; D gene: TRBD1; CDR3 length: 16; J gene: TRBJ1-2; V gene: TRBV27; CDR3 DNA: TGTGCCAGCAGTTTGAATTTCGGGACAGCTAACTATGGCTACACCTTC; CDR3 protein: CASSLNFGTANYGYTF
clone size: once; D gene: TRBD2; CDR3 length: 16; J gene: TRBJ2-5; V gene: TRBV28; CDR3 DNA: TGTGCCAGCAGTTATAGACTAGCGGGCTTCCAAGAGACCCAGTACTTC; CDR3 protein: CASSYRLAGFQETQYF
clone size: NA; D gene: TRBD1; CDR3 length: 15; J gene: TRBJ1-6; V gene: TRBV6-1; CDR3 DNA: TGTGCCAGCAGTGACAAGGGGGCGATACGCTCACCCCTCCACTTT; CDR3 protein: CASSDKGAIRSPLHF
clone size: NA; D gene: TRBD1; CDR3 length: 16; J gene: TRBJ2-3; V gene: TRBV7-9; CDR3 DNA: TGTGCCAGCAGCCCCTTGTTACAGGGGGGCGCAGATACGCAGTATTTT; CDR3 protein: CASSPLLQGGADTQYF
clone size: NA; D gene: TRBD2; CDR3 length: 14; J gene: TRBJ2-5; V gene: TRBV5-4; CDR3 DNA: TGTGCCAGCAGCTCCTATAGCGGGAGTGAGACCCAGTACTTC; CDR3 protein: CASSSYSGSETQYF
clone size: NA; D gene: NA; CDR3 length: 14; J gene: TRBJ2-3; V gene: TRBV27; CDR3 DNA: TGTGCCAGCAGTTTATCTAGCGTGACAGATACGCAGTATTTT; CDR3 protein: CASSLSSVTDTQYF
clone size: NA; D gene: TRBD2; CDR3 length: 14; J gene: TRBJ2-3; V gene: TRBV6-5; CDR3 DNA: TGTGCCAGCAGTTACAGCGGGGGCACAGATACGCAGTATTTT; CDR3 protein: CASSYSGGTDTQYF
clone size: NA; D gene: NA; CDR3 length: 16; J gene: TRBJ1-1; V gene: TRBV6-2/TRBV6-3; CDR3 DNA: TGTGCCAGCAGTTACTCGCCAGTGGAGTCTTACACTGAAGCTTTCTTT; CDR3 protein: CASSYSPVESYTEAFF
clone size: NA; D gene: NA; CDR3 length: 14; J gene: TRBJ2-1; V gene: TRBV28; CDR3 DNA: TGTGCCAGCAGAAAAGTAAACCAGGGGAATGAGCAGTTCTTC; CDR3 protein: CASRKVNQGNEQFF
clone size: NA; D gene: NA; CDR3 length: 13; J gene: TRBJ2-1; V gene: TRBV7-2; CDR3 DNA: TGTGCCAGCAGCTCCTCGACACTGAATGAGCAGTTCTTC; CDR3 protein: CASSSSTLNEQFF
clone size: NA; D gene: NA; CDR3 length: 16; J gene: TRBJ1-6; V gene: TRBV9; CDR3 DNA: TGTGCCAGCAGCGTAGACGGGAGGGCCAGTAATTCACCCCTCCACTTT; CDR3 protein: CASSVDGRASNSPLHF
clone size: NA; D gene: NA; CDR3 length: 15; J gene: TRBJ1-3; V gene: TRBV4-3; CDR3 DNA: TGCGCCAGCAGCCAAGAGAGAATATCTGGAAACACCATATATTTT; CDR3 protein: CASSQERISGNTIYF
clone size: NA; D gene: NA; CDR3 length: 13; J gene: TRBJ1-4; V gene: TRBV7-2; CDR3 DNA: TGTGCCAGCAGCTCTGTGGGCCGGGAAAAACTGTTTTTT; CDR3 protein: CASSSVGREKLFF
clone size: once; D gene: NA; CDR3 length: 15; J gene: TRBJ2-3; V gene: TRBV27; CDR3 DNA: TGTGCCAGCAGTTTATGGGCCAGGGACACAGATACGCAGTATTTT; CDR3 protein: CASSLWARDTDTQYF
clone size: NA; D gene: TRBD1; CDR3 length: 14; J gene: TRBJ2-1; V gene: TRBV2; CDR3 DNA: TGTGCCAGCAAAGGGGGCGACCCCTACAATGAGCAGTTCTTC; CDR3 protein: CASKGGDPYNEQFF
clone size: NA; D gene: NA; CDR3 length: 14; J gene: TRBJ2-7; V gene: TRBV6-5; CDR3 DNA: TGTGCCAGCAGTTACGGGGGCGGAACCTACGAGCAGTACTTC; CDR3 protein: CASSYGGGTYEQYF
clone size: NA; D gene: NA; CDR3 length: 14; J gene: TRBJ1-2; V gene: TRBV4-2; CDR3 DNA: TGTGCCAGCAGCCAGTATGCCGGGGGAGAAGGCTACACCTTC; CDR3 protein: CASSQYAGGEGYTF
clone size: once; D gene: TRBD1; CDR3 length: 15; J gene: TRBJ1-2; V gene: TRBV19; CDR3 DNA: TGTGCCAGTAGTATCCCCGGGACAGGCAGTTATGGCTACACCTTC; CDR3 protein: CASSIPGTGSYGYTF
clone size: many; D gene: TRBD2; CDR3 length: 15; J gene: TRBJ2-1; V gene: TRBV11-2; CDR3 DNA: TGTGCCAGCCGGGAGGGGAACAGGAACCACAATGAGCAGTTCTTC; CDR3 protein: CASREGNRNHNEQFF